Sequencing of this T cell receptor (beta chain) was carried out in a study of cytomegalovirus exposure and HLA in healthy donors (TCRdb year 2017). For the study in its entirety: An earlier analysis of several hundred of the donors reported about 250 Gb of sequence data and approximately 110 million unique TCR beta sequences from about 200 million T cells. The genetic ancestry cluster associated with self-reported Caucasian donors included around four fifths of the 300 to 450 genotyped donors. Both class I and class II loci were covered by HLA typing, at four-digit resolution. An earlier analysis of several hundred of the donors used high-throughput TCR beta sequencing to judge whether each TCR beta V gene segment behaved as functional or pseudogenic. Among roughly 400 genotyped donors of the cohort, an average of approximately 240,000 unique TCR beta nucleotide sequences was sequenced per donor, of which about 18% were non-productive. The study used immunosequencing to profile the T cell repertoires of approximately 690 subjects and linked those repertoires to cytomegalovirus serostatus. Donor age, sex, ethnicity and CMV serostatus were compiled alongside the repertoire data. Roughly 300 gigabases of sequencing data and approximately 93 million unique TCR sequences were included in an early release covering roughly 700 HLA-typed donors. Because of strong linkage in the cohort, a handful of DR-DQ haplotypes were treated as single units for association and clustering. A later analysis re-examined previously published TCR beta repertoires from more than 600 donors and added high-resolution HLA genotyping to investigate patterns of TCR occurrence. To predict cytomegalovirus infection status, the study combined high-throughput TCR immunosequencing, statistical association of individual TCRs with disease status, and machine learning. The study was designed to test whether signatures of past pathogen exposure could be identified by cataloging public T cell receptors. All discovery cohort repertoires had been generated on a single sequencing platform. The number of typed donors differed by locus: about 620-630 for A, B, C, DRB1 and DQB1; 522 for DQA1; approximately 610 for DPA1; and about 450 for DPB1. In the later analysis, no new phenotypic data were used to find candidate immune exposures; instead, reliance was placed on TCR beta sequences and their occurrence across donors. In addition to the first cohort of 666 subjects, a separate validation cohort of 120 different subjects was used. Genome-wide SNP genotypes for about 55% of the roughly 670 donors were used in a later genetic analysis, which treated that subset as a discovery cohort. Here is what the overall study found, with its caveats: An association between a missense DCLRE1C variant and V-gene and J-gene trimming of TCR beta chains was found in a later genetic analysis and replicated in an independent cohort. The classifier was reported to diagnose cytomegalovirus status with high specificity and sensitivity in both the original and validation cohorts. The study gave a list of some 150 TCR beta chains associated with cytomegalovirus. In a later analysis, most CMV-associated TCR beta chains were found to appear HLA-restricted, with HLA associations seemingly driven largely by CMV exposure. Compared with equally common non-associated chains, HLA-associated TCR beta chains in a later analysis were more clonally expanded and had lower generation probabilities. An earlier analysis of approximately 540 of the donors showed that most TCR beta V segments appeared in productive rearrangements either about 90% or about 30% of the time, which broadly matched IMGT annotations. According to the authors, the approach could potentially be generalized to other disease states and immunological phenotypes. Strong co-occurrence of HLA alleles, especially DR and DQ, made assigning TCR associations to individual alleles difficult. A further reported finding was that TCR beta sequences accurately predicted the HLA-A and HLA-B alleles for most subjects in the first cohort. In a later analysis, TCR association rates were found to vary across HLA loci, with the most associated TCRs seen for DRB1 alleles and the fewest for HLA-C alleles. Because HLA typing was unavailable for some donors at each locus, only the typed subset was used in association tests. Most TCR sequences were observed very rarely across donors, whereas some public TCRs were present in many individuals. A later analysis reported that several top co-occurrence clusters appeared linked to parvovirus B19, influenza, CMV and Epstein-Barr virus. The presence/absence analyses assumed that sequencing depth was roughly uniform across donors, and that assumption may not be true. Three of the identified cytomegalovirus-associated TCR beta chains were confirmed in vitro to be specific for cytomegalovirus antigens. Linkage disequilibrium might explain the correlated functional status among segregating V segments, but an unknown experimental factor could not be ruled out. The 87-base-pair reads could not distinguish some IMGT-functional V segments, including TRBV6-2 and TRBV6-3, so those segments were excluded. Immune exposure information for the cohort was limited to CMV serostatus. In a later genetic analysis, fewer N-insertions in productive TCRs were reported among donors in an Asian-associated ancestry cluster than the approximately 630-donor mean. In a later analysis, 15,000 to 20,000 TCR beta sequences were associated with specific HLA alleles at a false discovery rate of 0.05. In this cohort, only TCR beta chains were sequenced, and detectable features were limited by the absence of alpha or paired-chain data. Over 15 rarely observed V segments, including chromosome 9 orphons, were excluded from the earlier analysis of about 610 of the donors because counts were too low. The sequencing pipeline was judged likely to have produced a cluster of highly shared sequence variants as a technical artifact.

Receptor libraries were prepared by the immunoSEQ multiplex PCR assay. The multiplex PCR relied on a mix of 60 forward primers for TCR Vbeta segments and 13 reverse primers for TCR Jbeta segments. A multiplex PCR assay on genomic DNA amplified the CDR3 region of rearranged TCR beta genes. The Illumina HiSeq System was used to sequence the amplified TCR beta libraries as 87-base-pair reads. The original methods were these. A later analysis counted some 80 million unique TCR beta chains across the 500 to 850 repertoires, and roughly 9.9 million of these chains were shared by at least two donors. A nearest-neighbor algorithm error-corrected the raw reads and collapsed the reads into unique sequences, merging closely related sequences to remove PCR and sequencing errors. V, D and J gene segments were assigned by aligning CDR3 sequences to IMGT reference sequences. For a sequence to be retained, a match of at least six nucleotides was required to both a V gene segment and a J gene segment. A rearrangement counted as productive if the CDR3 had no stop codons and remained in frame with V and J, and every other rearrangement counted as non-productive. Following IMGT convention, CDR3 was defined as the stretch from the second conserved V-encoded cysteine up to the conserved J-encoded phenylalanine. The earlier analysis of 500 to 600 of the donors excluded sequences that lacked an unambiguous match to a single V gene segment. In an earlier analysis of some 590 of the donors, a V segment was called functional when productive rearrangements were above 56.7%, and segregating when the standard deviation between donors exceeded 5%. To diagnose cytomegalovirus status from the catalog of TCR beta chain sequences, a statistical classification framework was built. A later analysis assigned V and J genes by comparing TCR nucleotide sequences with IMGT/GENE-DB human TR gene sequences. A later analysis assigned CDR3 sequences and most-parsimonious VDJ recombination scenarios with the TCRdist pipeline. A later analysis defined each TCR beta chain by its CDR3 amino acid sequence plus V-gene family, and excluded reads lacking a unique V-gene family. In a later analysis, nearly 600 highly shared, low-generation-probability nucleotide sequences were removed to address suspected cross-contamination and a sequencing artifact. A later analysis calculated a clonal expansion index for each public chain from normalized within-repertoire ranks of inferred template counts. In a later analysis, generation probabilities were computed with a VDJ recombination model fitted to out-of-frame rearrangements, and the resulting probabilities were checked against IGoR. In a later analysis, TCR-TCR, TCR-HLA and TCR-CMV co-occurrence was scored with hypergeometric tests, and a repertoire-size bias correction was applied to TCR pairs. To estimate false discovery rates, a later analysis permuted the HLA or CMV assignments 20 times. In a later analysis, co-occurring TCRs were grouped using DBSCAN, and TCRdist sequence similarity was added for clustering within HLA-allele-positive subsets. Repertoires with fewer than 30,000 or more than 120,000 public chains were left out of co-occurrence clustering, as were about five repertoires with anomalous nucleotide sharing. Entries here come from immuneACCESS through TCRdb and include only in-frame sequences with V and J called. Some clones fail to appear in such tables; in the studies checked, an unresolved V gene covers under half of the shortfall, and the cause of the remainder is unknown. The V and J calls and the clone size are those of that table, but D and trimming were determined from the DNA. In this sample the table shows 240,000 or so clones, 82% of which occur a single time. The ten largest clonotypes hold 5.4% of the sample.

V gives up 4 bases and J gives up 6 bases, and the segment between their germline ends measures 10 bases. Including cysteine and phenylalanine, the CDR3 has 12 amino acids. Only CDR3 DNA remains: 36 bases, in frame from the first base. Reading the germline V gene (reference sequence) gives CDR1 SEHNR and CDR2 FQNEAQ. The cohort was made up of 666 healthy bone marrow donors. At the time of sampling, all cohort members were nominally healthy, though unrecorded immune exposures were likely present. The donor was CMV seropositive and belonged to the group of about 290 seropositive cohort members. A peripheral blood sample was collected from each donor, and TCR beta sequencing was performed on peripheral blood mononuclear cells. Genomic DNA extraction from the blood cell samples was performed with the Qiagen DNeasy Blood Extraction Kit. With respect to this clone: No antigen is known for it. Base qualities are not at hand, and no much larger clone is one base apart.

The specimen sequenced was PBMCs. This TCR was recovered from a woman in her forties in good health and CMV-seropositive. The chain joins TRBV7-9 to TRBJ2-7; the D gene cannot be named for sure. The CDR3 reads CASSSTNGEQYF. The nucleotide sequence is TGTGCCAGCAGCTCCACGAACGGCGAGCAGTACTTC.